This T cell receptor (beta chain) was sequenced for a study of Ad26.COV2.S vaccination and SARS-CoV-2 variants. Study-level findings and limits: Marked by substantial breadth, spike-specific CD8+ and CD4+ T cell responses were reportedly seen after vaccination.

Sequencing used immunoSEQ multiplex PCR; TCRdb keeps in-frame clones, though not all of them. Of some 480,000 clones in the sample, roughly 85% were seen once. Noted treatment: some 20 received Ad26.COV2.S at low or high dose, single or two shots; about 5 received placebo; per-sample allocation not given. Samples were taken on day 63 after the first vaccine or placebo injection. The V end lost 4 bases, the J end lost 7 bases, and 14 bases lay between the germline ends. From germline, CDR1 is SGHNT and CDR2 YYREEE (reference sequence). The CDR3 is made up of 13 amino acids. As regards this clone: Its specificity is not known.

The TCR originated in a person between 18 and 65 years old who received the Ad26.COV2.S COVID-19 vaccine or a placebo. The sample here was peripheral blood, taken in a trial of Ad26.COV2.S vaccine versus placebo. V and J are TRBV5-4 and TRBJ1-1, with D perhaps TRBD1 (6 bases). The CDR3 region has the DNA TGTGCCAGCAGCCCTACCAGGGGTCTTGAAGCTTTCTTT. Its protein product is CASSPTRGLEAFF.